This T cell receptor beta chain was observed in a study of blood T cells in healthy people across ages. In regard to this clonotype: The antigen remains unidentified. Since a much larger clone is just one base distant, this may be a read error.

Primers used in a second PCR of roughly 7 to 12 cycles were a sample-barcoded 5' primer and a J-beta primer mix. TCRdb redid the calling of the 5' RACE reads with MiXCR, one entry per CDR3 protein. The profile covers 850,000 to 950,000 distinct CDR3 sequences, with more than 25% appearing a single time and 17% taken by the ten largest. General study results and limits: Those diversity estimates obtained from one million T cells were thought to be underestimates.

The germline gives CDR1 MNHEY, CDR2 SVGAGI. The CDR3 sequence is 12 residues long. V lost 6 bases, J lost 4 bases, and 10 bases lay in between. The TCR sequence derives from a woman older than 75 in good health. This chain links TRBV6-5 with TRBJ2-7; D ambiguous. The specimen was blood. CDR3: CASRDLRYEQYF. The CDR3 nucleotides read TGTGCCAGCAGAGACTTGCGATACGAGCAGTACTTC.